The subject of this entry is one TCR beta chain. Its specificity is unknown. Germline-derived CDR1 and CDR2 are MNHEY and SVGAGI. The CDR3 totals 15 residues. V was clipped by 0 bases and J by 0 bases, with 5 bases between them. The entry originates in a study of shared clonotypes between healthy human individuals. Whole-study findings and limits: Shared clonotypes across all four donors exceeded non-shared ones in generation probability.

CD45RO-negative, CCR7-selected cells formed the naive CD8 fraction, which excluded terminally differentiated effector memory CD45RA+ cells. Sorted-subset replicate PCR reactions were performed with approximately 190 ng DNA, corresponding to tens of thousands of T cell genomes. Produced via immunoSEQ multiplex PCR; TCRdb's table is partial and in-frame only. The sample consists of about 2 million clones, around 96% of them appearing once. Material for sequencing was naive CD8+ T cells sorted from blood. The V gene is TRBV6-5, the J gene TRBJ2-2; D remains unclear. The receptor's source is a man between 18 and 35 years old in good health. The CDR3 nucleotides are TGTGCCAGCAGTTACTCGGTGTCGAACACCGGGGAGCTGTTTTTT. This encodes CASSYSVSNTGELFF.